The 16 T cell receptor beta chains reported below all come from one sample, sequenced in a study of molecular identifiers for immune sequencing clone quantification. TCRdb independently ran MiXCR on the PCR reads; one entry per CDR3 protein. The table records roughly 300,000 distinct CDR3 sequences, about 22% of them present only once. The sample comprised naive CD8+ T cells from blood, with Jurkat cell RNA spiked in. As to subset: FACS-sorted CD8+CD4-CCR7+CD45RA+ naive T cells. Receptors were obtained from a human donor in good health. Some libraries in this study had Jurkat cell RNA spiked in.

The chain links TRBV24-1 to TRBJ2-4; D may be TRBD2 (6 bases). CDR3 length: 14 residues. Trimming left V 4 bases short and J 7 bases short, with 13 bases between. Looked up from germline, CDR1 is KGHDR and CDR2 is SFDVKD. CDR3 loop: CATSEPGLGNIQYF. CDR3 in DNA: TGTGCCACCAGTGAGCCGGGACTCGGTAACATTCAGTACTTC.

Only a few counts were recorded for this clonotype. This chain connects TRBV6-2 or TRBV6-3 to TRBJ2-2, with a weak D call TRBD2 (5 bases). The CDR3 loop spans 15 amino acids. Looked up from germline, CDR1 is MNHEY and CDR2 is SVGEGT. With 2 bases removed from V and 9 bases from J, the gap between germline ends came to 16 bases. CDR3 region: CASSYGGGVLRELFF. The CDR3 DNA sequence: TGTGCCAGCAGTTACGGAGGAGGTGTCTTGAGGGAGCTGTTTTTT.

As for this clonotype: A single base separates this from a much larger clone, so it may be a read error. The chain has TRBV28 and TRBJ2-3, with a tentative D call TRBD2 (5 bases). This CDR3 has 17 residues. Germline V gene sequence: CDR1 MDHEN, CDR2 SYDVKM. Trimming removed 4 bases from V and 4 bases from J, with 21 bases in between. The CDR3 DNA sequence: TGTGCCAGCAGTTCAGTCGCCCCTAGCTACGGCGCAGATACGCAGTATTTT. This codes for CASSSVAPSYGADTQYF.

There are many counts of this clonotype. The CDR3 coding sequence is TGTGCCAGCAGTTTATCGGGGGGGGGCTATACCTACGAGCAGTACTTC. Translated, it gives CASSLSGGGYTYEQYF. The chain links TRBV27 to TRBJ2-7; D is possibly TRBD2 (7 bases). CDR1 is MNHEY, CDR2 SMNVEV, per germline (reference sequence). The CDR3 is 16 amino acids. The V gene lost 0 bases and the J gene lost 2 bases, with 14 bases spanning the gap.

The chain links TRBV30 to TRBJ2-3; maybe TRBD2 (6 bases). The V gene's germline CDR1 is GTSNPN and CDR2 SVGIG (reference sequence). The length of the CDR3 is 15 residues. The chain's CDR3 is CACRGLTGNTDTQYF. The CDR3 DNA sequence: TGTGCATGCCGCGGACTAACGGGAAACACAGATACGCAGTATTTT.

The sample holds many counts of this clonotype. CDR3 amino acids: CASSSGGSTDTQYF. CDR3 nucleotide sequence: TGTGCCAGCAGTAGCGGGGGGTCCACAGATACGCAGTATTTT. The chain couples TRBV27 to TRBJ2-3; TRBD2 matches 9 bases. From germline, CDR1 is MNHEY and CDR2 SMNVEV (reference sequence). After removal of 5 bases from V and 2 bases from J, the junction contained 2 bases not matched to a gene. The CDR3 consists of 14 residues.

CDR3: CASSYSSTQGNYGYTF. CDR3 in DNA: TGTGCCAGCAGTTACTCGTCCACACAGGGGAACTATGGCTACACCTTC. This chain joins TRBV6-2 or TRBV6-3 and TRBJ1-2; 7 bases match TRBD1. CDR1 and CDR2 from the germline V gene are MNHEY and SVGEGT. V gave up 0 bases and J gave up 2 bases; unmatched junction bases: 6. This CDR3 comprises 16 residues.

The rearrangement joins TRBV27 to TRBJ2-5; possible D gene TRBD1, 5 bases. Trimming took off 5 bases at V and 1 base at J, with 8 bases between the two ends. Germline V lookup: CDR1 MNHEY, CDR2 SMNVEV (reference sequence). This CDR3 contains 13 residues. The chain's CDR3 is CASSQDIQETQYF. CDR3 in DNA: TGTGCCAGCAGTCAGGACATCCAAGAGACCCAGTACTTC.

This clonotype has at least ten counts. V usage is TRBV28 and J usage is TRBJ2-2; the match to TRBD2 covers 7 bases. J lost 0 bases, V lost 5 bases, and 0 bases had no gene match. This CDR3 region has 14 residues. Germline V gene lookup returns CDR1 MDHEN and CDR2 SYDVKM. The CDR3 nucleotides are TGTGCCAGCAGTGGACTAGCGAACACCGGGGAGCTGTTTTTT. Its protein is CASSGLANTGELFF.

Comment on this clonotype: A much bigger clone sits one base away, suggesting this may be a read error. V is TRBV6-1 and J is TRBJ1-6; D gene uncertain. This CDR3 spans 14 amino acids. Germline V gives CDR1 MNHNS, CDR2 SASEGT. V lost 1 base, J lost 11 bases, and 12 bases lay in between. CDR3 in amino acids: CASSEGSANPPLHF. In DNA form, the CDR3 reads TGTGCCAGCAGTGAAGGCAGTGCAAATCCACCCCTCCACTTT.

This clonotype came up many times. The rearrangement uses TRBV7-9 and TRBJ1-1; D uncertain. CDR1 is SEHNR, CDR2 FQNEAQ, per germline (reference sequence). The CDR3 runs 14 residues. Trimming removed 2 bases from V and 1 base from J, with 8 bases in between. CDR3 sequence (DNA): TGTGCCAGCAGCTTATTGGCAGAGAACACTGAAGCTTTCTTT. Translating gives CASSLLAENTEAFF.

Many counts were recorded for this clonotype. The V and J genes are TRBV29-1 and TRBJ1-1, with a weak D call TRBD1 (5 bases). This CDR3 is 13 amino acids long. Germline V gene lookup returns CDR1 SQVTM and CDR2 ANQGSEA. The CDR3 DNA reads TGCAGTTGGGGGGGAGAACTTGGGACTGAAGCTTTCTTT. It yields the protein CSWGGELGTEAFF.

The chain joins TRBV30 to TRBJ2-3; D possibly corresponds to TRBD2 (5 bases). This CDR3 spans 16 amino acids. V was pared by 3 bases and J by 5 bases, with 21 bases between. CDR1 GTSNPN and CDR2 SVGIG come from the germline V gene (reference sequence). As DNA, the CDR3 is TGTGCCTGGAGGATCTCTCGGGGAGCCCCGGGAGATACGCAGTATTTT. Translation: CAWRISRGAPGDTQYF. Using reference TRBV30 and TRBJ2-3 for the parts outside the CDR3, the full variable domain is SQTIHQWPATLVQPVGSPLSLECTVEGTSNPNLYWYRQAAGRGLQLLFYSVGIGQISSEVPQNLSASRPQDRQFILSSKKLLLSDSGFYLCAWRISRGAPGDTQYFGPGTRLTVL.

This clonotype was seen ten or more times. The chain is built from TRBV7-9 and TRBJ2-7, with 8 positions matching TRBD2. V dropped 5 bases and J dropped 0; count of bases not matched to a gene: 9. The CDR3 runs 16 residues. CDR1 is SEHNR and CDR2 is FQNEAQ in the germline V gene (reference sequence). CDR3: CASSPESGSHSYEQYF. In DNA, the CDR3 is TGTGCCAGCAGCCCGGAGAGCGGGAGCCACTCCTACGAGCAGTACTTC.

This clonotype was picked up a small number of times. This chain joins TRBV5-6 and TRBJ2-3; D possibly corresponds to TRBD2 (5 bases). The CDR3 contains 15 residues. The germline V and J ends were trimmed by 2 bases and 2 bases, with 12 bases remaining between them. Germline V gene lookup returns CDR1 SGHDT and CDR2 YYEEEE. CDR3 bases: TGTGCCAGCAGCTTTCTTGAGGGAATCACAGATACGCAGTATTTT. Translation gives CASSFLEGITDTQYF. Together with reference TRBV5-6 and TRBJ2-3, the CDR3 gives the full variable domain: DAGVTQSPTHLIKTRGQQVTLRCSPKSGHDTVSWYQQALGQGPQFIFQYYEEEERQRGNFPDRFSGHQFPNYSSELNVNALLLGDSALYLCASSFLEGITDTQYFGPGTRLTVL.

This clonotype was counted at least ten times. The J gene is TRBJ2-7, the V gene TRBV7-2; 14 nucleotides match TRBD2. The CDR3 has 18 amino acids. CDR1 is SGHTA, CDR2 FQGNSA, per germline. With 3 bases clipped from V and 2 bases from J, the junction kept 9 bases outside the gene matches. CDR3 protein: CASSLGLAGARRPYEQYF. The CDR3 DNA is TGTGCCAGCAGCTTGGGACTAGCGGGGGCGAGAAGACCCTACGAGCAGTACTTC.